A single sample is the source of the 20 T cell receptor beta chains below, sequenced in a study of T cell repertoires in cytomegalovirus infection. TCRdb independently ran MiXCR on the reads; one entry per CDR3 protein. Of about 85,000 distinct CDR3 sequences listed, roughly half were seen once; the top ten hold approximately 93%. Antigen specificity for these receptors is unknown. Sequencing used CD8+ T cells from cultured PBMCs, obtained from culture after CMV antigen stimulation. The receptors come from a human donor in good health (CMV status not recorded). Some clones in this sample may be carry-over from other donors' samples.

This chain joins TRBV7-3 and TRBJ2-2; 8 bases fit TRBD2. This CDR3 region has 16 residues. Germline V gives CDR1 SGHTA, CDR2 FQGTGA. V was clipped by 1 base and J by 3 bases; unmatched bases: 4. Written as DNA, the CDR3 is TGTGCCAGCAGCTTAAGAAGAGCGGGAGACACCGGGGAGCTGTTTTTT. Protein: CASSLRRAGDTGELFF.

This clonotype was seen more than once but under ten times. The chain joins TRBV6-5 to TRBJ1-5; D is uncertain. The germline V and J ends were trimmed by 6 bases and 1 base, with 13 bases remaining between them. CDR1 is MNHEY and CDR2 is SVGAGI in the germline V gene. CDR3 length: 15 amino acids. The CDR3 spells CASSIGGVSNQPQHF. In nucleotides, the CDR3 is TGTGCCAGCAGCATAGGTGGGGTAAGCAATCAGCCCCAGCATTTT.

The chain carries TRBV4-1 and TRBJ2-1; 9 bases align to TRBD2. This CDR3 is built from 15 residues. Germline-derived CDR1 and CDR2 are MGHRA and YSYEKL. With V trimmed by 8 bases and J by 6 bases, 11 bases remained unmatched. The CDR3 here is CASGEREATINEQFF. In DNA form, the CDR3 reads TGCGCCAGCGGTGAGCGGGAGGCTACAATCAATGAGCAGTTCTTC.

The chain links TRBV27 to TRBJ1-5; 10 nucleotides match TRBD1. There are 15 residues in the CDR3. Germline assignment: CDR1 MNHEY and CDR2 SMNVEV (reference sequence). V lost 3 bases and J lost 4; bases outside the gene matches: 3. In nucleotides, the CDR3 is TGTGCCAGCAGTTTGGACAGGGGGACGAATCAGCCCCAGCATTTT. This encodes CASSLDRGTNQPQHF.

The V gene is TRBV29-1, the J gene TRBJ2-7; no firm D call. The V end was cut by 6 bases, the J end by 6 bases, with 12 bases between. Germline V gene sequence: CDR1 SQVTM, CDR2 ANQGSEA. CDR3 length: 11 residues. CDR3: CSVPGTLEQYF. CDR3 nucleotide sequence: TGCAGCGTCCCAGGAACTCTCGAGCAGTACTTC.

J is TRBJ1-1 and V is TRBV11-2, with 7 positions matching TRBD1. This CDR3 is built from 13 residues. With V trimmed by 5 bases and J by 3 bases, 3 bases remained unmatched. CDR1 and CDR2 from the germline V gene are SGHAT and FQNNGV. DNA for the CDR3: TGTGCCAGCAGCCCGACAGGGTACACTGAAGCTTTCTTT. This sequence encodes CASSPTGYTEAFF.

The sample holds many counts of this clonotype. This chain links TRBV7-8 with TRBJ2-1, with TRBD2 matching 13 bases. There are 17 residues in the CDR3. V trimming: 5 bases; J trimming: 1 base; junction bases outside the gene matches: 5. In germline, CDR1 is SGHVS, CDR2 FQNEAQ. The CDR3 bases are TGTGCCAGCAGCAAGCGACTAGCGGGGGGTTCCTACAATGAGCAGTTCTTC. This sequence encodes CASSKRLAGGSYNEQFF.

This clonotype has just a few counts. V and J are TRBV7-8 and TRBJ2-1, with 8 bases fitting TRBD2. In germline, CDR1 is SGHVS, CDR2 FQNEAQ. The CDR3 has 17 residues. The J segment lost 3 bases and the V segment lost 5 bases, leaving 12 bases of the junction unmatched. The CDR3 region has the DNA TGTGCCAGCAGCCAAATGAGCGGGAGAAACTTCTACAATGAGCAGTTCTTC. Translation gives CASSQMSGRNFYNEQFF.

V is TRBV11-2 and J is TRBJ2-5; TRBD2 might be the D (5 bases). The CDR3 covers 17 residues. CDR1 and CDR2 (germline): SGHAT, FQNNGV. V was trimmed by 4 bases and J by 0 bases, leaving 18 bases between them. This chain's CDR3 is CASSSVTGDPNQETQYF. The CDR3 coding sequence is TGTGCCAGCAGCTCTGTTACCGGGGATCCGAACCAAGAGACCCAGTACTTC.

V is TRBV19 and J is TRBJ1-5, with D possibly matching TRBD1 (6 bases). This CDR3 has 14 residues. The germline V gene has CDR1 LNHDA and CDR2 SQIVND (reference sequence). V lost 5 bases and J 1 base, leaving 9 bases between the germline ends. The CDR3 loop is CASSSQGSNQPQHF. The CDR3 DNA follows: TGTGCCAGTAGTTCACAGGGCAGCAATCAGCCCCAGCATTTT.

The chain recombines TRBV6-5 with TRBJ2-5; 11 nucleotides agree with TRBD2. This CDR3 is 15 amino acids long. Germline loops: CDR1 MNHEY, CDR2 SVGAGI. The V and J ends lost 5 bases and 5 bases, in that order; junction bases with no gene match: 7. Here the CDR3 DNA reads TGTGCCAGCAGTGCCCTAGCGGGGGGCCTGGAGACCCAGTACTTC. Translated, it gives CASSALAGGLETQYF.

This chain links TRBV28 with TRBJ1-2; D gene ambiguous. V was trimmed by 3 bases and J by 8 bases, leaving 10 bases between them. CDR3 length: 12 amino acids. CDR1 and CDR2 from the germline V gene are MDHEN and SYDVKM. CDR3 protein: CASSFYLGGYTF. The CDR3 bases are TGTGCCAGCAGTTTTTACTTGGGGGGCTACACCTTC.

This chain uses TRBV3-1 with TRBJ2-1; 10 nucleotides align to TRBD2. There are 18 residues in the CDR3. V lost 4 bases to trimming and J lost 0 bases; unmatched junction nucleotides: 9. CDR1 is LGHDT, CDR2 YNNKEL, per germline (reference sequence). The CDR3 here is CASSPVRTSGSSYNEQFF. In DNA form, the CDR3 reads TGTGCCAGCAGCCCCGTCAGGACTAGCGGAAGCTCCTACAATGAGCAGTTCTTC.

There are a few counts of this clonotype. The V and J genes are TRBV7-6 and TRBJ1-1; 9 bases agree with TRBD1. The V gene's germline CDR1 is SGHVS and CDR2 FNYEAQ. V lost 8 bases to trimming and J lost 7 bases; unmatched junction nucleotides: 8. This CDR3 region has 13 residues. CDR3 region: CASGKTGGGEAFF. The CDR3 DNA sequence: TGTGCCAGCGGAAAAACAGGGGGCGGTGAAGCTTTCTTT.

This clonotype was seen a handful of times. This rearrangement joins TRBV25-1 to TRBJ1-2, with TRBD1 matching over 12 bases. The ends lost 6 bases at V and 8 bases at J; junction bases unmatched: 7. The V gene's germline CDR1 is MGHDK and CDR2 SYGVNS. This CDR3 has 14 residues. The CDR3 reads CASSDRDRGHGYTF. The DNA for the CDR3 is TGTGCCAGCAGCGACCGGGACAGGGGGCACGGCTACACCTTC.

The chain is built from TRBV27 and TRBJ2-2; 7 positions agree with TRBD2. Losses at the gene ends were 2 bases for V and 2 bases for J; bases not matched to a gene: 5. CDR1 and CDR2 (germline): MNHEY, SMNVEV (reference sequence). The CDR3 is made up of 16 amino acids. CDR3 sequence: CASSLAAGVNTGELFF. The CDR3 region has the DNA TGTGCCAGCAGTTTAGCGGCGGGGGTTAACACCGGGGAGCTGTTTTTT.

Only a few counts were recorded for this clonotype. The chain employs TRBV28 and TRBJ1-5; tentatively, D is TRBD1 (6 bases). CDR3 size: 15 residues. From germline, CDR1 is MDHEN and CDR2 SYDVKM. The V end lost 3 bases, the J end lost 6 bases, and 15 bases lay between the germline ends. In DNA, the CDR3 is TGTGCCAGCAGTTTCGAACAGGGAGCGTTTCAGCCCCAGCATTTT. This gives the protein CASSFEQGAFQPQHF. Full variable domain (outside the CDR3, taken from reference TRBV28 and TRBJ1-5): DVKVTQSSRYLVKRTGEKVFLECVQDMDHENMFWYRQDPGLGLRLIYFSYDVKMKEKGDIPEGYSVSREKKERFSLILESASTNQTSMYLCASSFEQGAFQPQHFGDGTRLSIL.

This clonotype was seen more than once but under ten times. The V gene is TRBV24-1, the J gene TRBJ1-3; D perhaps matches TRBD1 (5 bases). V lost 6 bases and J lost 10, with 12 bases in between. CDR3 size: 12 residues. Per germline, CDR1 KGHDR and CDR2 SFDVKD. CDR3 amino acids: CATSTGEWTIYF. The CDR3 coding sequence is TGTGCCACCAGTACGGGGGAGTGGACCATATATTTT.

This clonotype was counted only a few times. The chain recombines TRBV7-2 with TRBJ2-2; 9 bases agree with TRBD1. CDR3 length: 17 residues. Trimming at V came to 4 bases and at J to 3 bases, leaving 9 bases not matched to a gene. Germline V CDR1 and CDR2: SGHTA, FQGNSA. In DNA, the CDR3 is TGTGCCAGCAGCTCTTCCGGGACAGGGATGTACACCGGGGAGCTGTTTTTT. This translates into CASSSSGTGMYTGELFF.

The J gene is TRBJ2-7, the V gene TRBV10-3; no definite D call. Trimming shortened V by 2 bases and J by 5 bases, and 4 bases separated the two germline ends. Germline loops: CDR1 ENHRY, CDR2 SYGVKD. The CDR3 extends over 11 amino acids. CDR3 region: CAISERDEQYF. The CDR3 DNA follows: TGTGCCATCAGTGAGAGGGACGAGCAGTACTTC.